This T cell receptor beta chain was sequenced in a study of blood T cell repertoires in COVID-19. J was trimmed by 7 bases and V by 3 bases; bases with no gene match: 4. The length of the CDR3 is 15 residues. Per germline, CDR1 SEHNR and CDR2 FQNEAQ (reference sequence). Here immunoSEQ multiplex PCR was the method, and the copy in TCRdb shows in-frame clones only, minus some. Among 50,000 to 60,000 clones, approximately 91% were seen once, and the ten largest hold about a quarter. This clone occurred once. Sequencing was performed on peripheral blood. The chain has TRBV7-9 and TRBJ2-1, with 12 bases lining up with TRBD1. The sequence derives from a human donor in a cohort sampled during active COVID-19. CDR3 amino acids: CASSFGTGGPNEQFF. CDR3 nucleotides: TGTGCCAGCAGCTTCGGGACAGGGGGCCCAAATGAGCAGTTCTTC.